This T cell receptor (beta chain) was recorded in a study of cytotoxic CD8 clonotypes in ibrutinib-treated CLL. Study results and limitations: Clonality was elevated at ibrutinib response and had returned toward baseline at progression.

Depths of 1 in 200,000 to 1 in 1 million T cells were the sequencing target. Sequencing was performed with immunoSEQ multiplex PCR; in TCRdb, only in-frame clones are kept and a portion is missing. The data hold 150,000 or so clones, with approximately 80% observed a single time. Only a few counts were recorded for this clone. Antigen: not known. The CDR3 is made up of 14 amino acids. Germline V gene sequence: CDR1 MDHEN, CDR2 SYDVKM. Trimming shortened V by 6 bases and J by 4 bases, and 13 bases separated the two germline ends. The chain is built from TRBV28 and TRBJ1-5, with unresolved D. The receptor was derived from a human donor with chronic lymphocytic leukemia. This specimen was PBMCs, taken after 12 months of ibrutinib treatment. CDR3 in amino acids: CASSPGGGNQPQHF. CDR3 bases: TGTGCCAGCAGCCCCGGAGGAGGAAATCAGCCCCAGCATTTT.